This TCR beta chain derives from a study of pediatric ulcerative colitis (dated by TCRdb to about 2019). With respect to the entire study: Pancolitis was present in over 5 ulcerative colitis patients and left-sided colitis in two, and histology consistent with ulcerative colitis was found in all of these patients. By Pediatric Ulcerative Colitis Activity Index, a couple of patients had mild disease, four had moderate disease and three had acute severe colitis. Nine newly diagnosed, treatment-naive pediatric ulcerative colitis patients and four non-IBD control children each provided paired blood and rectal samples.

During colonoscopy, one to two pinch biopsies were obtained from the rectum for research purposes. Ulcerative colitis patients had received no immunosuppressive medication before the diagnostic colonoscopy. Before DNA was isolated, the rectal biopsies underwent proteinase K digestion. The Wizard kit (Promega) was used to extract genomic DNA from the blood and intestinal samples. Broad study findings and their caveats: A couple of rectal CDR3 clonotypes were found in every ulcerative colitis patient but in no control. Blood-derived T cells may have been included in rectal pinch biopsies, especially in patients with overt colitis. Repertoires were derived from total lymphocyte DNA, so rare subsets such as regulatory T cells may have patterns not reflected. Rectal repertoire features separated controls, mild-moderate and acute severe colitis patients; acute severe colitis showed reduced rectal diversity due to clonal expansions. For technical reasons, the blood samples of two patients yielded substantially fewer templates, so those samples were excluded from the blood-rectal overlap analysis. Autologous blood-rectal clonal overlap was significantly higher in ulcerative colitis patients than in controls, suggesting increased T cell trafficking to inflamed tissue. The healthy control group was small, consisting of only a few individuals.

Rearranged CDR3 beta regions were amplified from genomic DNA with multiplex V and J primers using the immunoSEQ TRB Survey service. To keep sequencing depth the same across samples, survey-level depth of up to 500,000 reads per sample was applied. The libraries were purified, combined into pools and sequenced with Illumina technology. The study's processing was this. Productive clonality, sample overlap, pairwise scatters, CDR3 beta length, V/D/J gene usage and productiveness were all assessed with the immunoSEQ online tools. Alongside Shannon and Simpson indices, calculated diversity was computed as the number of unique rearrangements divided by total templates, multiplied by 100. Principal component analysis was performed on Z-score normalized data with the R prcomp function and the ggbiplot package. Morisita's index was used to quantify the clonal overlap between blood and rectum within each subject. Held by TCRdb, this immuneACCESS table contains in-frame sequences only and omits some clones. Under half of the omission traces to an unresolved V gene where checked; the cause of the rest is unknown. That table is the source of V, J and clone size, and D and trimming were worked out from the DNA. This sample holds about 36,000 clones; roughly 72% were observed only once. The ten largest clones take up about 0.74% of the sample.

This clone was seen only a few times. Its recognized antigen is unknown. Base qualities are not at hand, and no much larger clone is one base apart. Unmatched junction bases come to 5, with V trimmed by 6 bases and J by 8 bases. In the germline V gene (reference sequence), CDR1 corresponds to DFQATT and CDR2 to SNEGSKA. From the cysteine up to the phenylalanine, the CDR3 has a length of 11 residues. Solely the CDR3 DNA is kept, with 33 bases framed from the first base. The clonotype originates from a boy aged 10-17 years with moderate ulcerative colitis. What was sequenced was gut tissue. The rearrangement joined TRBV20-1 to TRBJ1-2, and TRBD1 matches 8 of the central bases. The DNA is TGCAGTGCCACGACAGGGGAGGGCTACACCTTC. Its protein product is CSATTGEGYTF.